This T cell receptor beta chain emerged from a study of CD8+CD57+ T cells in acquired aplastic anemia. Study as a whole: Across the sorted CD4+ and CD8+ cells, DNA amounts averaged 3.2 ug.

Genomic DNA templated the TCR beta VDJ and CDR3 profiling. TCRdb itself ran the reads through MiXCR, one entry per CDR3 protein. The sample contains fewer than 250,000 distinct CDR3 sequences, more than 40% of which appear only once. Patients picked for sequencing had shown CD8+CD57+ cell expansion detected by flow cytometry. Diagnosis of severe acquired aplastic anemia applied to all patients. The ends were cut back, 8 bases at V and 2 bases at J, with 15 bases in the middle. CDR1 LNHNV and CDR2 YYDKDF come from the germline V gene (reference sequence). The CDR3 totals 14 residues. Sequences were obtained from sorted CD4+, CD8+, or CD8+CD57+ T cells (not recorded which) from PBMCs. This sequence was found in a human donor with aplastic anemia. The V call is TRBV15, the J call TRBJ1-1, with D uncertain. This CDR3 reads CATLSSHLNTEAFF. The CDR3 region has the DNA TGTGCCACCCTTTCCAGCCACTTAAACACTGAAGCTTTCTTT.